The 15 T cell receptor beta chains below all came from one sample that was sequenced in a study of T-cell reconstitution after alpha-beta-depleted transplantation in children. Molecular barcoding with unique molecular identifiers was used for the TCRbeta library. TCRdb itself ran the PCR reads through MiXCR, one entry per CDR3 protein. The profile covers approximately 400,000 distinct CDR3 sequences, with roughly 10% appearing a single time and approximately 5% taken by the ten largest. The sequenced sample was PBMCs from the stem cell graft donor, obtained from the stem cell graft. These receptors came from a human donor who donated a stem cell graft to a child with acute myeloid leukemia.

This clonotype has only a few counts. The chain carries TRBV7-9 and TRBJ1-6; 7 bases agree with TRBD1. The V gene's germline CDR1 is SEHNR and CDR2 FQNEAQ (reference sequence). This CDR3 has 15 residues. V gave up 6 bases and J gave up 12 bases; unmatched junction bases: 14. This CDR3 is CASRPGQSPWGPLHF. The CDR3 DNA follows: TGTGCCAGCAGACCGGGACAGTCGCCTTGGGGACCCCTCCACTTT.

This clonotype was recorded a few times. This chain connects TRBV12-3 or TRBV12-4 to TRBJ2-2, with no clear D. Trimming pared 5 bases from V and 6 bases from J, leaving 16 bases between. CDR3 length: 15 residues. In DNA, the CDR3 is TGTGCCAGCAGTCCCGGTGGGGTAATGGCCGGGGAGCTGTTTTTT. Encoded protein: CASSPGGVMAGELFF.

There are many counts of this clonotype. The genes are TRBV11-2 and TRBJ2-2; TRBD2 might be the D (5 bases). Between the trimmed V and J ends, which lost 5 bases and 7 bases, there was a span of 14 bases. This CDR3 comprises 14 residues. Germline CDR1 and CDR2: SGHAT and FQNNGV. CDR3 loop: CASSHVGGYGELFF. The DNA for the CDR3 is TGTGCCAGCAGCCACGTGGGCGGGTACGGGGAGCTGTTTTTT. Variable domain in full (rest from reference TRBV11-2 and TRBJ2-2): EAGVAQSPRYKIIEKRQSVAFWCNPISGHATLYWYQQILGQGPKLLIQFQNNGVVDDSQLPKDRFSAERLKGVDSTLKIQPAKLEDSAVYLCASSHVGGYGELFFGEGSRLTVL.

This chain joins TRBV5-1 and TRBJ2-7; 8 bases match TRBD2. CDR1 and CDR2 from the germline V gene are SGHRS and YFSETQ. CDR3 length equals 15 residues. J was trimmed by 4 bases and V by 1 base; bases with no gene match: 7. The CDR3 nucleotides read TGCGCCAGCAGCTTGCAGGCGGCGGGGGGATACGAGCAGTACTTC. Translation gives CASSLQAAGGYEQYF.

This clonotype has more than one count but fewer than ten. The chain combines TRBV20-1 with TRBJ2-5; D gene ambiguous. Trimming cost V 6 bases and J 3 bases, with 14 bases left between them. The CDR3 contains 13 residues. CDR1 and CDR2 (germline): DFQATT, SNEGSKA (reference sequence). CDR3 in DNA: TGCAGTGCGCACGGCTACAGAGAAGAGACCCAGTACTTC. It translates to CSAHGYREETQYF.

This clonotype was seen a few times. This chain links TRBV20-1 with TRBJ2-1; D is undetermined. This CDR3 region has 17 residues. Germline V gives CDR1 DFQATT, CDR2 SNEGSKA (reference sequence). The V end lost 3 bases, the J end lost 0 bases, and 18 bases lay between the germline ends. The chain's CDR3 is CSASEFVGKSSYNEQFF. The CDR3 DNA follows: TGCAGTGCTAGTGAGTTCGTGGGCAAGAGCTCCTACAATGAGCAGTTCTTC.

This clonotype appeared a few times. The V gene is TRBV5-1, the J gene TRBJ2-3, with D uncertain. Trimming shortened V by 4 bases and J by 2 bases, and 14 bases separated the two germline ends. Germline V lookup: CDR1 SGHRS, CDR2 YFSETQ. The CDR3 is 15 amino acids. This CDR3 is CASSIELPFTDTQYF. Written as DNA, the CDR3 is TGCGCCAGCAGCATAGAACTTCCCTTCACAGATACGCAGTATTTT.

This clonotype has just a few counts. The chain uses TRBV14 and TRBJ2-1; 8 nucleotides agree with TRBD2. The CDR3 consists of 18 residues. The ends lost 1 base at V and 8 bases at J; junction bases unmatched: 16. Germline values: CDR1 SGHDN, CDR2 FVKESK. CDR3 coding DNA: TGTGCCAGCAGCCAAGGGCGGGGGGCGCGGGGCCCTATGGATGAGCAGTTCTTC. Protein sequence: CASSQGRGARGPMDEQFF.

The table lists this clonotype with many counts. The chain joins TRBV12-3 or TRBV12-4 to TRBJ2-3; 7 bases match TRBD2. The CDR3 is made up of 13 amino acids. V shed 8 bases, J shed 5 bases, and the junction held 7 bases outside the gene matches. CDR3 in DNA: TGTGCCAGCTCCCTAGGGGAGGGAGATACGCAGTATTTT. This codes for CASSLGEGDTQYF.

The rearrangement links TRBV6-1 to TRBJ2-2; the D call may be TRBD1 or TRBD2 (5 bases each). CDR1 MNHNS and CDR2 SASEGT come from the germline V gene. The CDR3 extends over 14 amino acids. Between the trimmed V and J ends, which lost 6 bases and 6 bases, there was a span of 14 bases. The CDR3 nucleotides are TGTGCCAGCAGGAGAGGGACCCTCGCCGGGGAGCTGTTTTTT. It translates to CASRRGTLAGELFF.

This clonotype appeared many times. The chain uses TRBV29-1 and TRBJ2-2; D is unresolved. The V end lost 7 bases, the J end lost 1 base, and 7 bases lay between the germline ends. The CDR3 runs to 12 residues. Per germline, CDR1 SQVTM and CDR2 ANQGSEA. CDR3 region: CSAGRNTGELFF. The CDR3 bases are TGCAGCGCCGGACGGAACACCGGGGAGCTGTTTTTT.

In its sample, this clonotype was seen a few times. The rearrangement links TRBV20-1 to TRBJ1-6; 11 bases fit TRBD1. Germline lookup yields CDR1 DFQATT and CDR2 SNEGSKA (reference sequence). Trimming at V came to 0 bases and at J to 6 bases, leaving 1 base not matched to a gene. This CDR3 is built from 15 residues. The DNA of the CDR3 is TGCAGTGCTAGAGATGGGACAGGGGGTAATTCACCCCTCCACTTT. Its protein is CSARDGTGGNSPLHF.

This clonotype was seen a handful of times. The chain joins TRBV20-1 to TRBJ1-5; D is possibly TRBD1 (5 bases). The CDR3 covers 17 residues. V dropped 0 bases and J dropped 5 bases, with 20 bases sitting between them. Germline values: CDR1 DFQATT, CDR2 SNEGSKA (reference sequence). The CDR3 sequence is CSARDNDRDLRDQPQHF. CDR3 DNA sequence: TGCAGTGCTAGAGATAATGACAGAGACTTAAGGGATCAGCCCCAGCATTTT.

This clonotype was seen at least ten times. The gene calls are TRBV5-1 and TRBJ1-5; a possible D gene is TRBD1 (5 bases). This CDR3 is built from 15 residues. The germline V gene has CDR1 SGHRS and CDR2 YFSETQ. V dropped 4 bases and J dropped 0 bases, with 11 bases sitting between them. For the CDR3, the DNA is TGCGCCAGCAGCATAGACAGTTATAGCAATCAGCCCCAGCATTTT. Translation: CASSIDSYSNQPQHF. Full variable domain (rest looked up from reference TRBV5-1 and TRBJ1-5): KAGVTQTPRYLIKTRGQQVTLSCSPISGHRSVSWYQQTPGQGLQFLFEYFSETQRNKGNFPGRFSGRQFSNSRSEMNVSTLELGDSALYLCASSIDSYSNQPQHFGDGTRLSIL.

This clonotype turned up a few times. The chain links TRBV7-3 to TRBJ2-3; D remains unclear. The CDR3 covers 13 residues. Germline V lookup: CDR1 SGHTA, CDR2 FQGTGA. The CDR3 DNA is TGTGCTAGTTCGAGCGCAAACACAGATACGCAGTATTTT. Translated, it gives CASSSANTDTQYF.